The 20 T cell receptor beta chains in this list originate from one sample, sequenced in a study of T cell changes during pregnancy in multiple sclerosis (dated by TCRdb to between 2018 and 2021). The method was the immunoSEQ multiplex PCR assay. TCRdb obtained this table from immuneACCESS and retained in-frame rearrangements with V and J assigned. These tables miss some clones; where compared with another copy, unresolved V genes account for less than half of the shortfall, and the remainder is unexplained. Here the sample has over 3,500 clones; approximately 84% occur a single time. The top ten clonotypes cover 15% to 20% of the sample. The source material was CD8+ T cells from peripheral blood mononuclear cells, sampled in the first trimester of pregnancy. These receptors originate from a female donor in good health, enrolled as a control in a pregnancy study.

This chain links TRBV6-5 with TRBJ1-1; no definite D call. Trimming cost V 7 bases and J 1 base, with 10 bases left between them. CDR1 MNHEY and CDR2 SVGAGI come from the germline V gene. CDR3 length: 13 residues. CDR3 DNA: TGTGCCAGCATTACCCACGGGAACACTGAAGCTTTCTTT. Translated, it gives CASITHGNTEAFF.

The chain combines TRBV19 with TRBJ1-5; D gene ambiguous. V lost 5 bases and J 3 bases, leaving 11 bases between the germline ends. The CDR3 runs 14 residues. From germline, CDR1 is LNHDA and CDR2 SQIVND (reference sequence). CDR3 bases: TGTGCCAGTAGTTCCCGGGGTGCCAATCAGCCCCAGCATTTT. Translating gives CASSSRGANQPQHF.

The gene calls are TRBV9 and TRBJ2-7; D remains unclear. The germline V gene encodes CDR1 SGDLS and CDR2 YYNGEE. The CDR3 is made up of 12 amino acids. V lost 0 bases, J lost 5 bases, and 6 bases lay in between. CDR3 protein: CASSVDLNEQYF. The CDR3 nucleotides read TGTGCCAGCAGCGTAGATTTAAACGAGCAGTACTTC.

The chain employs TRBV4-2 and TRBJ1-2; D gene unclear. This CDR3 has 16 amino acids. Germline CDR1 reads LGHNA; CDR2 reads YNFKEQ. V was pared by 0 bases and J by 1 base, with 12 bases between. In DNA, the CDR3 is TGTGCCAGCAGCCAAGAACTCCCCTCGGTTAACTATGGCTACACCTTC. Protein product: CASSQELPSVNYGYTF.

This clone was seen a single time. The chain couples TRBV6-1 to TRBJ1-3; D is unclear. Looked up from germline, CDR1 is MNHNS and CDR2 is SASEGT. V lost 2 bases and J 0 bases, leaving 11 bases between the germline ends. The CDR3 extends over 16 amino acids. CDR3 region: CASSEIADRSGNTIYF. Written as DNA, the CDR3 is TGTGCCAGCAGTGAAATCGCAGATCGCTCTGGAAACACCATATATTTT.

This rearrangement joins TRBV29-1 to TRBJ1-1, with a weak D call TRBD1 (5 bases). Deletions cut 4 bases from V and 8 bases from J, with 14 bases between. CDR1 is SQVTM, CDR2 ANQGSEA, per germline. CDR3 length: 12 amino acids. CDR3 bases: TGCAGCGTTGGTATGCAGGGTAAAGAAGCTTTCTTT. Its translation: CSVGMQGKEAFF.

This chain uses TRBV29-1 with TRBJ2-3; D not certain. V dropped 3 bases and J dropped 0 bases, with 13 bases sitting between them. The CDR3 runs 15 residues. Germline CDR1 SQVTM, CDR2 ANQGSEA. Here the CDR3 DNA reads TGCAGCGTTGACCCGACTTTTACTAGCACAGATACGCAGTATTTT. Its protein is CSVDPTFTSTDTQYF.

In this sample, this clone turned up once. The rearrangement links TRBV7-9 to TRBJ1-1; no definite D call. V lost 2 bases, J lost 5 bases, and 12 bases lay in between. Germline V gene lookup returns CDR1 SEHNR and CDR2 FQNEAQ (reference sequence). This CDR3 region has 14 residues. The CDR3 nucleotides are TGTGCCAGCAGCTTACCCGCCCACAGAACTGAAGCTTTCTTT. Protein: CASSLPAHRTEAFF.

The genes are TRBV10-1 and TRBJ2-3; 8 bases map to TRBD2. This CDR3 contains 14 residues. J gave up 7 bases and V 2 bases, and 5 bases lay outside the gene matches. Germline V gene lookup returns CDR1 WNHNN and CDR2 SYGVQD (reference sequence). CDR3 sequence: CASSEGTRTNTQYF. CDR3 DNA sequence: TGCGCCAGCAGTGAGGGGACTAGGACGAATACGCAGTATTTT.

The chain recombines TRBV18 with TRBJ2-7, with TRBD1 matching 12 bases. The CDR3 runs 16 residues. The J segment lost 5 bases and the V segment lost 3 bases, leaving 8 bases of the junction unmatched. In germline, CDR1 is KGHSH, CDR2 LQKENI. The CDR3 protein is CASSPSGTGGWNEQYF. DNA for the CDR3: TGTGCCAGCTCACCCTCCGGGACAGGGGGCTGGAACGAGCAGTACTTC. Combining the CDR3 with reference TRBV18 and TRBJ2-7 gives the whole variable domain NAGVMQNPRHLVRRRGQEARLRCSPMKGHSHVYWYRQLPEEGLKFMVYLQKENIIDESGMPKERFSAEFPKEGPSILRIQQVVRGDSAAYFCASSPSGTGGWNEQYFGPGTRLTVT.

V gene TRBV28 combines with J gene TRBJ1-2; D not resolved. Trimming removed 4 bases from V and 2 bases from J, with 17 bases in between. This CDR3 is 16 amino acids long. Germline lookup yields CDR1 MDHEN and CDR2 SYDVKM. CDR3 coding DNA: TGTGCCAGCAGTTCTATCGACACCGAAGAGAACTATGGCTACACCTTC. Translation gives CASSSIDTEENYGYTF.

The genes are TRBV6-5 and TRBJ1-1; D may be TRBD1 (6 bases). This CDR3 spans 13 amino acids. Germline V CDR1 and CDR2: MNHEY, SVGAGI. V was trimmed by 5 bases and J by 6 bases, leaving 13 bases between them. The CDR3, as DNA: TGTGCCAGCAGTCTGGGTTGGACAGCTGAAGCTTTCTTT. As protein: CASSLGWTAEAFF.

The chain has TRBV5-6 and TRBJ1-2; D remains unclear. Trimming stripped 4 bases from V and 3 bases from J, with 13 bases between. The germline V gene encodes CDR1 SGHDT and CDR2 YYEEEE. CDR3 length: 14 amino acids. The CDR3, as DNA: TGTGCCAGCAGCCCCCGAAGTCTAGACTATGGCTACACCTTC. Amino acid sequence: CASSPRSLDYGYTF.

This clone turned up a few times. The rearrangement links TRBV9 to TRBJ1-4, with 7 positions matching TRBD1. Germline trimming cut 4 bases from V and 0 bases from J; bases unmatched to any gene: 6. CDR1 is SGDLS and CDR2 is YYNGEE in the germline V gene. The CDR3 has 16 amino acids. The CDR3 here is CASSTSGQATNEKLFF. Here the CDR3 DNA reads TGTGCCAGCAGCACCTCCGGACAGGCAACTAATGAAAAACTGTTTTTT.

This sequence joins TRBV19 and TRBJ1-1, with 9 bases identical to TRBD1. V was pared by 4 bases and J by 1 base, with 10 bases of the junction left unmatched. The germline V gene encodes CDR1 LNHDA and CDR2 SQIVND (reference sequence). This CDR3 region has 17 residues. CDR3 residues: CASSTLRTGDKNTEAFF. CDR3 bases: TGTGCCAGTAGTACTTTGCGGACAGGGGATAAGAACACTGAAGCTTTCTTT.

The V gene is TRBV27, the J gene TRBJ2-3, with D possibly being TRBD2 (5 bases). With 5 bases removed from V and 5 bases from J, the gap between germline ends came to 17 bases. The CDR3 extends over 15 amino acids. Germline V lookup: CDR1 MNHEY, CDR2 SMNVEV (reference sequence). CDR3 amino acids: CASSPYSPGEDTQYF. The CDR3 region has the DNA TGTGCCAGCAGTCCCTACTCACCCGGGGAAGATACGCAGTATTTT.

The chain is built from TRBV9 and TRBJ1-4; D gene unclear. The CDR3 runs 15 residues. The germline gives CDR1 SGDLS, CDR2 YYNGEE. Deletions cut 0 bases from V and 2 bases from J, with 8 bases between. The CDR3, as DNA: TGTGCCAGCAGCGTAGCGGGGAGTACTAATGAAAAACTGTTTTTT. Residues: CASSVAGSTNEKLFF.

This clone is judged large. This rearrangement joins TRBV15 to TRBJ2-3; 10 positions agree with TRBD2. This CDR3 is built from 18 residues. In germline, CDR1 is LNHNV, CDR2 YYDKDF (reference sequence). J gave up 3 bases and V 0 bases, and 9 bases lay outside the gene matches. CDR3 DNA sequence: TGTGCCACCAGCAGAGATCGTAGCGGGGGGCCGGGGACAGATACGCAGTATTTT. It yields the protein CATSRDRSGGPGTDTQYF. Filled out from reference TRBV15 and TRBJ2-3, the complete variable domain reads DAMVIQNPRYQVTQFGKPVTLSCSQTLNHNVMYWYQQKSSQAPKLLFHYYDKDFNNEADTPDNFQSRRPNTSFCFLDIRSPGLGDTAMYLCATSRDRSGGPGTDTQYFGPGTRLTVL.

The rearrangement links TRBV29-1 to TRBJ1-2, with D unresolved. Trimming left V 6 bases short and J 8 bases short, with 16 bases between. CDR1 is SQVTM and CDR2 is ANQGSEA in the germline V gene. The CDR3 consists of 12 residues. The CDR3 loop reads CSVADGLWGYTF. DNA of the CDR3: TGCAGCGTCGCAGACGGGTTGTGGGGCTACACCTTC.

This rearrangement joins TRBV9 to TRBJ2-3, with D possibly being TRBD1 (6 bases). This CDR3 is 15 amino acids long. The V end was cut by 1 base, the J end by 1 base, with 10 bases between. The germline CDR1 and CDR2 sequences are SGDLS and YYNGEE. This CDR3 reads CASSVYKGGTDTQYF. The CDR3 bases are TGTGCCAGCAGCGTATATAAGGGGGGCACAGATACGCAGTATTTT.